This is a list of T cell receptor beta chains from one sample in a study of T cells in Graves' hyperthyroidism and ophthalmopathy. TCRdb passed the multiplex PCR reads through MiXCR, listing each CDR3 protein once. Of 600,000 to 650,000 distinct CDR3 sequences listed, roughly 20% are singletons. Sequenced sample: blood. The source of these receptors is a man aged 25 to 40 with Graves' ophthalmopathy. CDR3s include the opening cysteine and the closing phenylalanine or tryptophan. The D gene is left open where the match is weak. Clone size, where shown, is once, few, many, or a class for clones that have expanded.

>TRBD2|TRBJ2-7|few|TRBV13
TGTGCCAGCAGCTTGGGGACTAGCGCCACCTACGAGCAGTACTTC
CASSLGTSATYEQYF
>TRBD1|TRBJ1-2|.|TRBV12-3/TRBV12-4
TGTGCCAGCAGTCCTCGGGACAGCGCGTTCTATGGCTACACCTTC
CASSPRDSAFYGYTF
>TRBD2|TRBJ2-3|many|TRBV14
TGTGCCAGCAGCCAAGAACAGTGGCGACTAGCGGGAACAGATACGCAGTATTTT
CASSQEQWRLAGTDTQYF
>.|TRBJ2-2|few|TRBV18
TGTGCCAGCTCACCTATGGGGAACACCGGGGAGCTGTTTTTT
CASSPMGNTGELFF
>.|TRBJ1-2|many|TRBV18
TGTGCCAGCTCACCACCCAGCTACTATGGCTACACCTTC
CASSPPSYYGYTF
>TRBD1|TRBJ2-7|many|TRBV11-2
TGTGCCAGCAGCTTATTCGTCCGAGACAAGGACAGGGGCTACGAGCAGTACTTC
CASSLFVRDKDRGYEQYF
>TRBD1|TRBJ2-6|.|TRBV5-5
TGTGCCAGCAGCTTGACTGACAGGGAGTTTCTGACTTTC
CASSLTDREFLTF
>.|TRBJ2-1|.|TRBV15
TGTGCCACCAGCACCGACTCGGGGAATGAGCAGTTCTTC
CATSTDSGNEQFF
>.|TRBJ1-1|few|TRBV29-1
TGCAGCGTTGCGTCCTCAAACACTGAAGCTTTCTTT
CSVASSNTEAFF
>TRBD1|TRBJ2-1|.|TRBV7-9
TGTGCCAGCAGCTCACCGGACAGGTCCTACAATGAGCAGTTCTTC
CASSSPDRSYNEQFF
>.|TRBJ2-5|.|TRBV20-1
TGCAGTGCTAGAGATCCGTCGAGCGGACAAGAGACCCAGTACTTC
CSARDPSSGQETQYF
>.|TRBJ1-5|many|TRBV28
TGTGCCAGCAGCACACGGGTGGGGAAGGGAGGCAATCAGCCCCAGCATTTT
CASSTRVGKGGNQPQHF
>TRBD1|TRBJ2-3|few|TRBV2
TGTGCCAGCAACGGACAGGACACAGATACGCAGTATTTT
CASNGQDTDTQYF
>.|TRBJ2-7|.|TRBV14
TGTGCCAGCAGCGCCTTCCACGGAGACGAGCAGTACTTC
CASSAFHGDEQYF
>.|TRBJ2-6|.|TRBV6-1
TGTGCCAGCAGTGAGGGTTGGGGGACACTCAGCTCTGGGGCCAACGTCCTGACTTTC
CASSEGWGTLSSGANVLTF
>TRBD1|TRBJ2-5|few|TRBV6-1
TGTGCCAGCAGCGACCCCAGGACAGGGGGAGAGACCCAGTACTTC
CASSDPRTGGETQYF
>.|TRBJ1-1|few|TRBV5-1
TGCGCCAGCAGCTTGTTGGGAGACACTGAAGCTTTCTTT
CASSLLGDTEAFF
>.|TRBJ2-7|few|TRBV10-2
TGCGCCAGCAGTGAGGCGGTTCCCGGCGAGCAGTACTTC
CASSEAVPGEQYF
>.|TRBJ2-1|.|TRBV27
TGTGCCAGCAGTTTTCGGGGCCCCCCGGTCTCCTACAATGAGCAGTTCTTC
CASSFRGPPVSYNEQFF
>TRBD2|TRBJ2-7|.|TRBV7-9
TGTGCCAGCAGCTGGACACTAGCGGGAGACGAGCAGTACTTC
CASSWTLAGDEQYF
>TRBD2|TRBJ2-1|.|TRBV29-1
TGCAGCGTTGAAGAGCGGGGGAACAATGAGCAGTTCTTC
CSVEERGNNEQFF
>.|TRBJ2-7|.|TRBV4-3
TGCGCCAGCAGCCAAGATCGGATCAGTAAGCACGAGCAGTACTTC
CASSQDRISKHEQYF
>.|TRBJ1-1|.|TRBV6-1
TGTGCCAGCAGTGATGACGTTAGGTACACTGAAGCTTTCTTT
CASSDDVRYTEAFF
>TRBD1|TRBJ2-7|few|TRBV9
TGTGCCAGCAGCCCAGGGGACAGGGTCTACGAGCAGTACTTC
CASSPGDRVYEQYF
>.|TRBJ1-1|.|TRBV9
TGTGCCAGCAGCGTAGCCCCCCATAAAGGGGTTATGAACACTGAAGCTTTCTTT
CASSVAPHKGVMNTEAFF
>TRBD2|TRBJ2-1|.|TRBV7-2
TGTGCCAGCAGCCTAGATCGGGCTAGCGGGAGGTGGAGGTTCTTC
CASSLDRASGRWRFF
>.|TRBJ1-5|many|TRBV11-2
TGTGCCAGCAGCTTTTCAGGCGTTGGGCCCCAGCATTTT
CASSFSGVGPQHF
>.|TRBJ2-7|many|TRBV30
TGTGCCTGGAGTGTACCTCTTTGGGGGGAGCAGTACTTC
CAWSVPLWGEQYF
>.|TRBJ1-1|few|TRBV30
TGTGCCTGGAGTGTGAGTAGTCGGACGGCTTTCTTT
CAWSVSSRTAFF
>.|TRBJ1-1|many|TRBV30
TGTGCCTGGAGAACAGACGGTGGGTATACGAGCGCTTTCTTT
CAWRTDGGYTSAFF
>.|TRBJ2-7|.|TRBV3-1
TGTGCCAGCAGCCAAGATGGCGCCCGCGAGCAGTACTTC
CASSQDGAREQYF
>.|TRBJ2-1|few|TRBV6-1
TGTGCCAGCAAGGCAGGCTCCTACAATGAGCAGTTCTTC
CASKAGSYNEQFF
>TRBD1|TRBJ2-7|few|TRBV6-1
TGTGCCAGCAGTGAAGCGGACAGGGGGCTTGAGCAGTACTTC
CASSEADRGLEQYF
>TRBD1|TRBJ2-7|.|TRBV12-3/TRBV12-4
TGTGCCAGCAGCCGCCCCGGGACAGATTACGAGCAGTACTTC
CASSRPGTDYEQYF
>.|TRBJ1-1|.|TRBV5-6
TGTGCCAGCAGCTTGGTCCGGGTTATGAACACTGAAGCTTTCTTT
CASSLVRVMNTEAFF
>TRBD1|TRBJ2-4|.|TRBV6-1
TGTGCCAGCACCATTCCGGGACAGCTGGCCAAAAACATTCAGTACTTC
CASTIPGQLAKNIQYF
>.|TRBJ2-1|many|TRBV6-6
TGTGCCAGCAGTTACACAGGGACCAATGAGCAGTTCTTC
CASSYTGTNEQFF
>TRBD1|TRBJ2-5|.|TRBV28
TGTGCCAGCAGTTCTTTCGGGACAGGGGGTATCCAAGAGACCCAGTACTTC
CASSSFGTGGIQETQYF
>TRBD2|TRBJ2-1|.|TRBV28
TGTGCCAGCAGTTCCCCCCGGGGGGAAAGAGGTGATGAGCAGTTCTTC
CASSSPRGERGDEQFF